This section outlines one T cell receptor (beta chain) sequence together with its context. Its specificity is not known. The data originate from a study of identical twins. Study conclusions and caveats: Memory repertoires lacked the insertion deficit that abundant cord blood beta clonotypes showed.

Template switching, a step in the protocol, added a universal primer site, and cDNA carried unique molecular identifiers. Using its own MiXCR run on the 5' RACE reads, TCRdb lists one record per CDR3 protein. The table includes around 340,000 distinct CDR3 sequences, 12% detected once. This sample was also put to use in a study of yellow fever vaccine responses in identical twins.

The sequenced material came from CD8+ T cells sorted from blood. The source of this sequence is a woman between 18 and 29 years old in good health.

The DNA of the CDR3 is TGTGCCATCAAGGGCGGGACTAGATCCTACAATGAGCAGTTCTTC. Translating gives CAIKGGTRSYNEQFF. V and J are TRBV10-3 and TRBJ2-1, with 8 bases that match TRBD2. CDR1 is ENHRY and CDR2 is SYGVKD in the germline V gene. The junction had 6 bases not matched to a gene; V was cut back by 7 bases and J by 1 base. CDR3 length equals 15 residues.